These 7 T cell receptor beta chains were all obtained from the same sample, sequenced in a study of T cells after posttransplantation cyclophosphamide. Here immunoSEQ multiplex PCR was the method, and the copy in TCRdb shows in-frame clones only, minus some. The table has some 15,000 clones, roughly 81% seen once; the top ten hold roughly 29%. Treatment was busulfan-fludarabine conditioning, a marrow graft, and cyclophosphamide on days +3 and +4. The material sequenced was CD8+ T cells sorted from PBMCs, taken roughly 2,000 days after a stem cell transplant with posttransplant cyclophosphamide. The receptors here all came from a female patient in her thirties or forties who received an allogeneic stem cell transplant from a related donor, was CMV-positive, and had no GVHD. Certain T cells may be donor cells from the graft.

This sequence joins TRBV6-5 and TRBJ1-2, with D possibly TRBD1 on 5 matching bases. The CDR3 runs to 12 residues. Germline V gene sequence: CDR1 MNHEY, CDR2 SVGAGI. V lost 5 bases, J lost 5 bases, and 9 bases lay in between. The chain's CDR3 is CASSPDSYGYTF. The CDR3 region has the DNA TGTGCCAGCAGTCCTGACAGTTATGGCTACACCTTC.

CDR3 sequence (DNA): TGTGCCAGCAGCGCGCACCCTACAGGGGATACCGTCTATGGCTACACCTTC. Protein: CASSAHPTGDTVYGYTF. The chain links TRBV11-2 to TRBJ1-2, with 7 bases aligning to TRBD1. Germline lookup yields CDR1 SGHAT and CDR2 FQNNGV. The V and J ends lost 5 bases and 4 bases, in that order; junction bases with no gene match: 16. The length of the CDR3 is 17 residues.

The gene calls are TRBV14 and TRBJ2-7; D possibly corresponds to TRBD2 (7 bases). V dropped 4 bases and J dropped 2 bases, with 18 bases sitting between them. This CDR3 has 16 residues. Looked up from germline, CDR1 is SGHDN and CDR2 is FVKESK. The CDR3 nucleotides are TGTGCCAGCAGCCTTCTAAGGGGGGGGCCGACCTACGAGCAGTACTTC. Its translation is CASSLLRGGPTYEQYF.

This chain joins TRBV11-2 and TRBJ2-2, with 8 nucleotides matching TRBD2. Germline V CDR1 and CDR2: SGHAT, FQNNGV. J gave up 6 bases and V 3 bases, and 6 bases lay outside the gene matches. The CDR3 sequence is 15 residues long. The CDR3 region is CASSLLAGPPGELFF. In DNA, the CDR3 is TGTGCCAGCAGCTTGTTAGCGGGGCCCCCCGGGGAGCTGTTTTTT.

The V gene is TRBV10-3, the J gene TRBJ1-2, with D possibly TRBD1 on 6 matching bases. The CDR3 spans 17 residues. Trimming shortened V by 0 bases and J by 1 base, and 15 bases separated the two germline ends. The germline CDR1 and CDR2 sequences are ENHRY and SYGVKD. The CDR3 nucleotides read TGTGCCATCAGTGAGTCTGCGACAGGCGCCAATAACTATGGCTACACCTTC. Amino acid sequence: CAISESATGANNYGYTF.

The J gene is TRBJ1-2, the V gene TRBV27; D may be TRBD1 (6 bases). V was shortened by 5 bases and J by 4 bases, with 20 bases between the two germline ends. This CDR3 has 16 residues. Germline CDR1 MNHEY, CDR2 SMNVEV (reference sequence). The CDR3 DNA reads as TGTGCCAGCAGTCCCTCCGGGGCAGGGGATATCTATGGCTACACCTTC. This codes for CASSPSGAGDIYGYTF.

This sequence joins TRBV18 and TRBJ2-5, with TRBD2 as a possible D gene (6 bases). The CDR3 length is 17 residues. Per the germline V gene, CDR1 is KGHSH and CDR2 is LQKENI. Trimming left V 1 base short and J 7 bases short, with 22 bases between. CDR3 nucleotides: TGTGCCAGCTCACCACGGCCTGGCGGGGCCCCACCAGGGACCCAGTACTTC. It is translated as CASSPRPGGAPPGTQYF.